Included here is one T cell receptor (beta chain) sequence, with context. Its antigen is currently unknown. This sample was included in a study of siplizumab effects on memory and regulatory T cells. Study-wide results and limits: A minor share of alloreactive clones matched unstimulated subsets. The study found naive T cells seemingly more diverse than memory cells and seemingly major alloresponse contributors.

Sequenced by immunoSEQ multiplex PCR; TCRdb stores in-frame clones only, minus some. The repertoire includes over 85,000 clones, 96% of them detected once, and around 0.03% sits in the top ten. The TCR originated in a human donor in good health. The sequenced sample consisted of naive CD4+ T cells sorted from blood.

CDR3 loop: CASSHHAKGGADYGYTF. As DNA, the CDR3 is TGCGCCAGCAGCCACCACGCAAAGGGGGGGGCTGACTATGGCTACACCTTC. J is TRBJ1-2 and V is TRBV4-1, with D maybe TRBD1 (6 bases). From germline, CDR1 is MGHRA and CDR2 YSYEKL. The CDR3 spans 17 residues. Trimming cost V 3 bases and J 3 bases, with 20 bases left between them.